These 6 T cell receptor beta chains were sequenced from one sample in a study of shared clonotypes between healthy human individuals. Profiling relied on immunoSEQ multiplex PCR, and the TCRdb table lists in-frame clones only, not all of them. The table shows about 1.1 million clones, with about 80% occurring only once. Sequencing input: memory CD4+ T cells from PBMCs. Specified subset: CD45RA-negative fraction. These receptors were collected from a man younger than 30 in good health. Some clones in this sample may be carry-over from other donors' samples.

The V and J genes are TRBV7-2 and TRBJ2-7; unclear D gene. CDR1 is SGHTA and CDR2 is FQGNSA in the germline V gene. The CDR3 totals 12 residues. V was clipped by 3 bases and J by 5 bases, with 8 bases between them. The CDR3 sequence: CASSFYGDEQYF. The CDR3 DNA is TGTGCCAGCAGCTTTTATGGTGACGAGCAGTACTTC.

This clone was seen just once. The rearrangement links TRBV10-2 to TRBJ2-1, with D maybe TRBD2 (5 bases). The V gene lost 6 bases and the J gene lost 10 bases, with 19 bases spanning the gap. The CDR3 consists of 14 residues. Germline CDR1 is WSHSY and CDR2 is SAAADI. DNA of the CDR3: TGCGCCAGCAGGCCGTCGGCGAGCTCGGGGGAGCAGTTCTTC. Protein sequence: CASRPSASSGEQFF.

The chain combines TRBV27 with TRBJ2-3; D is perhaps TRBD1 (5 bases). Germline CDR1 MNHEY, CDR2 SMNVEV (reference sequence). With 10 bases removed from V and 6 bases from J, the gap between germline ends came to 14 bases. The CDR3 has 12 amino acids. The CDR3, as DNA: TGTGCCACCAAGTCTCCAGGGGATACGCAGTATTTT. This codes for CATKSPGDTQYF.

The chain uses TRBV5-6 and TRBJ1-2, with 10 nucleotides matching TRBD1. The germline CDR1 and CDR2 sequences are SGHDT and YYEEEE. The J segment lost 4 bases and the V segment lost 5 bases, leaving 5 bases of the junction unmatched. The CDR3 contains 14 residues. CDR3 sequence: CASSRQGAPYGYTF. The CDR3 region has the DNA TGTGCCAGCAGTCGACAGGGGGCGCCCTATGGCTACACCTTC.

The genes are TRBV28 and TRBJ1-2; 7 bases map to TRBD1. Per the germline V gene, CDR1 is MDHEN and CDR2 is SYDVKM. The CDR3 spans 17 residues. Trimming removed 6 bases from V and 4 bases from J; junction bases left unmatched: 17. CDR3 in amino acids: CASSPPGQKYTLYGYTF. DNA for the CDR3: TGTGCCAGCAGCCCTCCGGGACAGAAATACACCCTCTATGGCTACACCTTC.

The chain has TRBV11-2 and TRBJ1-1, with a possible D match to TRBD1 (5 bases). The CDR3 has 13 residues. Between the trimmed V and J ends, which lost 3 bases and 4 bases, there was a span of 9 bases. Per the germline V gene, CDR1 is SGHAT and CDR2 is FQNNGV. Written as DNA, the CDR3 is TGTGCCAGCAGCTTGGGACCTGGCACTGAAGCTTTCTTT. Its translation: CASSLGPGTEAFF.